This TCR beta chain was documented in a study of blood T cell repertoires in COVID-19. Per the original methods: By means of reference gene primer amplification, nucleated cell counts were estimated. The protocol was immunoSEQ multiplex PCR, while the TCRdb copy is restricted to in-frame clones and leaves out a portion. V and J calls and clone size are those listed in that table; D and trimming were worked out from the DNA. The repertoire holds approximately 260,000 clones, with 80% to 90% as singletons. This clone has only a few counts. This CDR3 comprises 17 residues. Per germline, CDR1 LNHDA and CDR2 SQIVND (reference sequence). V lost 4 bases to trimming and J lost 0 bases, with 16 bases between them.

The chain recombines TRBV19 with TRBJ1-5; D perhaps matches TRBD1 (5 bases). The TCR comes from a woman aged 35 to 49 who had recovered from COVID-19. What was sequenced was peripheral blood. Here the CDR3 DNA reads TGTGCCAGTAGTACTACTTCCGGGACTTATAGCAATCAGCCCCAGCATTTT. Residues: CASSTTSGTYSNQPQHF.